This T cell receptor (beta chain) was profiled in a study of T cell repertoires in ileal Crohn's disease. As for the study in general: All patients had surgery for stricturing (approximately 60%) or penetrating (39%) disease. Thiopurines (approximately 10) or anti-TNF agents (roughly 18) were given postoperatively to about half.

Study-level points and caveats: All patients with clonality above 26.8% had endoscopic recurrence. High-frequency clones were more common in sorted CD8 than CD4 cells.

Sequenced by immunoSEQ multiplex PCR; TCRdb stores in-frame clones only, minus some. The sample lists about 62,000 clones, roughly nine tenths seen once, with roughly 2% in the top ten. With regard to this clone: What it binds is not known.

This CDR3 is 15 amino acids long. The germline V and J ends were trimmed by 1 base and 2 bases, with 11 bases remaining between them. Germline lookup yields CDR1 SGHRS and CDR2 YFSETQ. Time point noted: neoterminal ileum biopsy at postoperative endoscopy, about 6 months after surgery. This chain connects TRBV5-1 to TRBJ2-3; TRBD1 might be the D (6 bases). The sample consisted of ileal tissue. This clonotype was sampled from an adult with Crohn's disease. CDR3 in DNA: TGCGCCAGCAGCTTGTCGGCAGGGGACACAGATACGCAGTATTTT. Translating it yields CASSLSAGDTDTQYF.